This T cell receptor (beta chain) was found in a study of blood T cells in healthy people across ages. Across the whole study: Template switching captured about one barcoded beta molecule per two T cells.

This clonotype occurred a few times. Its antigen is as yet unknown. General study points: The long-lived group displayed more naive CD4+ cells, plus higher diversity, than the aged donors did. Researchers said unsorted PBMCs prevented a conclusive naive versus antigen-experienced comparison.

The V and J ends lost 5 bases and 5 bases, in that order; junction bases with no gene match: 9. CDR3 length: 14 residues. CDR1 and CDR2 from the germline V gene are SGHDT and YYEEEE. Sample-barcoded 5' priming and a J-beta primer mix drove a second PCR of roughly 7 to 11 cycles. Each CDR3 protein is one row after TCRdb ran MiXCR on the 5' RACE reads. There are approximately 1.5 million distinct CDR3 sequences in the sample; 34% occur only once, and 10% to 12% lies in the top ten. Sequencing input: blood. The source of this sequence is a woman aged 25 to 45 in good health. This chain joins TRBV5-6 and TRBJ2-5; 7 bases line up with TRBD1. CDR3 bases: TGTGCCAGCAGTTTACAGGGGTATAGGGAGACCCAGTACTTC. It is translated as CASSLQGYRETQYF.